What follows describes a single T cell receptor (beta chain). Its antigen is unknown. Within one base of it there is no much larger clone, and no base qualities were kept. The immunoSEQ Assay, a bias-controlled multiplex PCR, was used to amplify TCRbeta CDR3 regions from genomic DNA. The study's own analysis went as follows. The number of nucleated cells in each sample was estimated from the amplification of reference gene primers within the assay. Sequence reads were collapsed and filtered to measure the absolute abundance of every unique TCRbeta CDR3 rearrangement. For each sample, productive Simpson clonality was calculated as the square root of Simpson's diversity index across productive rearrangements. TCRdb limited this immuneACCESS table to in-frame rearrangements with V and J called. A share of clones is missing; checked studies link under half to unresolved V genes, and the rest is unexplained. V and J calls and clone size are as listed in that table; D and trimming were resolved from the DNA. The sample contains roughly 49,000 clones, 84% of them found a single time. The leading ten clones occupy roughly 1.5% of the sample.

Whole blood was collected in K2EDTA tubes by collaborating institutions according to the institutions' own protocols. Collaborator samples were shipped for TCRbeta analysis as frozen whole blood, isolated PBMCs, or DNA extracted from either sample type. V is cut by 0 bases and J by 7 bases, and the space between the germline ends is 16 bases. The CDR3 starts with the cysteine, ends with the phenylalanine, and has 16 residues. CDR3 DNA is the only sequence kept; it has 48 bases, read in frame from the first base. Based on the germline V gene, the CDR1 and CDR2 sequences are LGHNA and YNFKEQ. This sample was taken from a study of blood T cell repertoires in COVID-19 (TCRdb year 2020). Looking at the study overall: The collaborator samples originated in the United States, Italy and Spain and spanned the acute and convalescent phases of COVID-19. The repertoires were released in a freely available public database meant as a resource for research on the immune response to SARS-CoV-2. Samples came from the ongoing ImmuneRACE study (first 160 participants) plus 1,254 subjects from 6 global collaborators. The prospective study material was composed of cDNA or gDNA derived from T cells, B-cell-depleted T cells, or PBMCs. HLA class I and class II types, where available, came from metadata supplied by the sample provider rather than from assay-based typing. The dataset comprised deeply sampled blood TCRbeta repertoires from subjects exposed to, actively infected with, or recovered from COVID-19. A de-identified subject ID, COVID-19 status, age in years and sex were almost always included in the sample metadata. The research as a whole found: How much clinical and demographic metadata was included differed by source and by participant, and the metadata was provided uncurated.

This sequence originates from a man aged 50-59 years with acute or convalescent COVID-19. The specimen was peripheral blood. This sequence uses TRBV4-2 and TRBJ1-5; the D segment could be TRBD1, given 5 matching bases. The bases are TGTGCCAGCAGCCAAGATTGGGGCCAGGGTAGACAGCCCCAGCATTTT. It is translated as CASSQDWGQGRQPQHF.